The clone carrying this T cell receptor beta chain was detected only a few times. The target antigen is unknown. TCRdb reprocessed the 5' RACE reads with MiXCR, giving one entry per CDR3 protein. The table shows 120,000 or so distinct CDR3 sequences, with more than 15% occurring only once. The sample originates from a study of T-cell memory formation after mild COVID-19. Study results and caveats: A subset of responding clones appeared in pre-infection memory, suggesting cross-reactive memory joined.

This CDR3 region has 17 residues. V gave up 5 bases and J gave up 0 bases, with 20 bases separating them. Germline V gene data show CDR1 as DFQATT and CDR2 as SNEGSKA (reference sequence). The source is a young man who had mild COVID-19 (a few samples of this study predate the infection). Cell type and time point are not known. Sequencing was performed on PBMCs or a T cell subset sorted from them (not recorded which). The rearrangement links TRBV20-1 to TRBJ2-1; the D gene could be TRBD1 or TRBD2 (6 bases each). The CDR3 protein is CSAGARGGVSSYNEQFF. DNA for the CDR3: TGCAGTGCTGGGGCCAGGGGCGGGGTTAGCTCCTACAATGAGCAGTTCTTC.